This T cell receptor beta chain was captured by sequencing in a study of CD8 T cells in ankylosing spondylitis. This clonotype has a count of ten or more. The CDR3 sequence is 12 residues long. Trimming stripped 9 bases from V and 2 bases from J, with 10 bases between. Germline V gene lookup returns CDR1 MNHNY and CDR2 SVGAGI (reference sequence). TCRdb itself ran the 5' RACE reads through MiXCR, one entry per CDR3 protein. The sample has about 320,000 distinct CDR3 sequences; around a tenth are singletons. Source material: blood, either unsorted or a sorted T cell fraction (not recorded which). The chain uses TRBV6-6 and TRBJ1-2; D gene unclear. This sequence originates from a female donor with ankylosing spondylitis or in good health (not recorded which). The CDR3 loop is CASAGSNYGYTF. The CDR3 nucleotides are TGTGCCAGTGCCGGGTCCAACTATGGCTACACCTTC.